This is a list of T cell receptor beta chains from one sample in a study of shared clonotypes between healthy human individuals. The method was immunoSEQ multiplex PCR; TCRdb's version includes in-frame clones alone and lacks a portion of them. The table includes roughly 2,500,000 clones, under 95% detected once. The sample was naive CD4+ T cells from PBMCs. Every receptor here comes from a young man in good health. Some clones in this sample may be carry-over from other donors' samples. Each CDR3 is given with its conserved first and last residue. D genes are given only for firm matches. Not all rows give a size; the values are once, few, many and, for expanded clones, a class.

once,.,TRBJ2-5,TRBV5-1,CASLRTSGSETQYF,TGCGCCAGTCTGAGAACATCAGGGTCGGAGACCCAGTACTTC
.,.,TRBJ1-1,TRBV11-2,CASSRRGPEAFF,TGTGCCAGCAGCCGCAGGGGTCCTGAAGCTTTCTTT
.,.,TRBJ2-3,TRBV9,CASSVDFSTDTQYF,TGTGCCAGCAGCGTAGATTTTAGCACAGATACGCAGTATTTT
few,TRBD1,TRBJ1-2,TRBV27,CASSVTGGIGYGYTF,TGTGCCAGCAGTGTGACAGGGGGTATTGGCTATGGCTACACCTTC
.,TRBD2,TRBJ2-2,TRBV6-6,CASSLAGGRDTGELFF,TGTGCCAGCAGTTTAGCGGGAGGGCGGGACACCGGGGAGCTGTTTTTT
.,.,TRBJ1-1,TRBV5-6,CASSLLTGWYTEAFF,TGTGCCAGCAGCTTGCTGACAGGATGGTACACTGAAGCTTTCTTT
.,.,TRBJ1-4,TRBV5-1,CASSVSGTLGEKLFF,TGCGCCAGCAGCGTCTCCGGGACCCTAGGTGAAAAACTGTTTTTT
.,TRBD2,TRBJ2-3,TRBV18,CASSPIPLAGFTDTQYF,TGTGCCAGCTCACCAATCCCCCTAGCGGGATTCACAGATACGCAGTATTTT
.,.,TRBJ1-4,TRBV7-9,CASSREAGKGKLFF,TGTGCCAGCAGCCGAGAGGCAGGGAAGGGAAAACTGTTTTTT
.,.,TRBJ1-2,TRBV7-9,CASSLGANYGYTF,TGTGCCAGCAGCTTAGGGGCTAACTATGGCTACACCTTC
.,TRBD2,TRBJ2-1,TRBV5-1,CASSWGGLEYNEQFF,TGCGCCAGCAGCTGGGGGGGACTCGAATACAATGAGCAGTTCTTC
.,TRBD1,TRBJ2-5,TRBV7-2,CASSFDRGSETQYF,TGTGCCAGCAGCTTTGACAGGGGTTCGGAGACCCAGTACTTC
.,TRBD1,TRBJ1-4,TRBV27,CASSSQTGWATNEKLFF,TGTGCCAGCAGTTCTCAGACAGGGTGGGCAACTAATGAAAAACTGTTTTTT
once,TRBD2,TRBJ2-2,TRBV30,CAWTSLLADANTGELFF,TGTGCCTGGACTTCTCTTCTAGCGGACGCGAACACCGGGGAGCTGTTTTTT
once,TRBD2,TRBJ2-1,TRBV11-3,CASSSRLAGSYNEQFF,TGTGCCAGCAGCTCACGACTAGCGGGCTCCTACAATGAGCAGTTCTTC
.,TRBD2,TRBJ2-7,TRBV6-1,CASRPKGLASYEQYF,TGTGCCAGCAGACCCAAGGGACTAGCGTCCTACGAGCAGTACTTC
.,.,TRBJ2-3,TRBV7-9,CASSWRQSTDTQYF,TGTGCCAGCAGCTGGCGACAGAGCACAGATACGCAGTATTTT
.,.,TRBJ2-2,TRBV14,CASSHGALPTGELFF,TGTGCCAGCAGCCATGGGGCCCTCCCCACCGGGGAGCTGTTTTTT
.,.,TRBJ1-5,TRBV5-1,CASSLAGINQPQHF,TGCGCCAGCAGCTTGGCAGGGATCAATCAGCCCCAGCATTTT
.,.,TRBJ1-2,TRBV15,CATSRDRAVYGYTF,TGTGCCACCAGCAGAGATAGGGCAGTCTATGGCTACACCTTC
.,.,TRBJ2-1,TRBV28,CASSSRRGVGNEQFF,TGTGCCAGCAGTAGCCGGCGTGGAGTCGGTAATGAGCAGTTCTTC
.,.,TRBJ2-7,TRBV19,CASSIEDRGSYEQYF,TGTGCCAGTAGTATTGAGGACCGAGGCTCCTACGAGCAGTACTTC
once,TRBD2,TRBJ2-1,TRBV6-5,CASRLASGSYNEQFF,TGTGCCAGCAGACTTGCTAGCGGGAGTTACAATGAGCAGTTCTTC
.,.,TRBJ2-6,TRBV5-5,CASSQGSESSGANVLTF,TGTGCCAGCAGCCAAGGGTCTGAAAGCTCTGGGGCCAACGTCCTGACTTTC
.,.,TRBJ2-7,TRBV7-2,CASTPLPGVLYEQYF,TGTGCCAGCACTCCCCTCCCAGGGGTCCTCTACGAGCAGTACTTC
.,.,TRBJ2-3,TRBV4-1,CASSQGSRPNTDTQYF,TGCGCCAGCAGCCAAGGTTCCAGGCCCAACACAGATACGCAGTATTTT
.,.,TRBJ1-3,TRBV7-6,CASSLALVPLGGNTIYF,TGTGCCAGCAGCTTAGCCCTGGTGCCTCTCGGAGGAAACACCATATATTTT
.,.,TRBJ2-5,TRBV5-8,CASSLVLGRGRGETQYF,TGTGCCAGCAGCTTGGTCCTAGGGCGGGGGCGCGGGGAGACCCAGTACTTC
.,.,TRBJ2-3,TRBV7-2,CASSLRAASSTDTQYF,TGTGCCAGCAGCTTAAGGGCGGCTTCTAGCACAGATACGCAGTATTTT
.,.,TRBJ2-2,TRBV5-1,CASSSTDTGELFF,TGCGCCAGCAGCTCCACGGACACCGGGGAGCTGTTTTTT
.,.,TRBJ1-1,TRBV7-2,CASSLSGLNTEAFF,TGTGCCAGCAGCTTATCCGGTCTGAACACTGAAGCTTTCTTT
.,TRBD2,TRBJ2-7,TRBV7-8,CASSFALAGNEQYF,TGTGCCAGCAGCTTCGCACTAGCGGGAAACGAGCAGTACTTC
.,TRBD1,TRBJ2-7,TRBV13,CASSSFRGQTYEQYF,TGTGCCAGCAGCTCTTTTCGGGGACAGACCTACGAGCAGTACTTC
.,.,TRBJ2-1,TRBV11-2,CASSLGGAGSYNEQFF,TGTGCCAGCAGCTTAGGAGGGGCCGGTTCGTACAATGAGCAGTTCTTC
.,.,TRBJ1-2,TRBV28,CASRERGFRGYTF,TGTGCCAGCAGAGAACGCGGGTTTCGTGGCTACACCTTC
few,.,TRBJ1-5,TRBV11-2,CASSLEVDQPQHF,TGTGCCAGCAGCTTAGAGGTGGATCAGCCCCAGCATTTT
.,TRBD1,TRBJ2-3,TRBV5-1,CASSAQGTDTQYF,TGCGCCAGCAGCGCACAGGGGACAGATACGCAGTATTTT
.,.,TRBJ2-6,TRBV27,CASSPGLGANSGANVLTF,TGTGCCAGCAGTCCGGGGTTGGGAGCAAACTCTGGGGCCAACGTCCTGACTTTC
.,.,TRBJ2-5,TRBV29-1,CSVEGGQETQYF,TGCAGCGTTGAAGGAGGACAAGAGACCCAGTACTTC
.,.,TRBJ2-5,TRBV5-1,CASSLEVGWEQYF,TGCGCCAGCAGCTTGGAAGTCGGCTGGGAGCAGTACTTC
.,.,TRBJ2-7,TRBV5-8,CASSFGGAPHEQYF,TGTGCCAGCAGCTTCGGGGGAGCGCCCCACGAGCAGTACTTC
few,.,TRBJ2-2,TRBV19,CASSGTPGELFF,TGTGCCAGTAGCGGAACTCCCGGGGAGCTGTTTTTT
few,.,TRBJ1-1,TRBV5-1,CASSLDPGTEAFF,TGCGCCAGCAGCTTGGATCCGGGCACTGAAGCTTTCTTT
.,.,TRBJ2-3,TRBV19,CASSPVGGAADTQYF,TGTGCCAGTAGCCCAGTTGGGGGAGCAGCAGATACGCAGTATTTT
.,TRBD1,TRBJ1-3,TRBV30,CAWARPGQFTSGNTIYF,TGTGCCTGGGCGCGGCCGGGACAGTTTACCTCTGGAAACACCATATATTTT
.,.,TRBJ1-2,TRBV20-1,CSARDQRGYTF,TGCAGTGCTAGAGACCAGCGGGGCTACACCTTC
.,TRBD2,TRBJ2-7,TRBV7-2,CASSLPPSGRNLEQYF,TGTGCCAGCAGCTTACCACCTAGCGGGAGAAATCTCGAGCAGTACTTC
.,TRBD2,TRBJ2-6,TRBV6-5,CASSSGGAGANVLTF,TGTGCCAGCAGCTCCGGGGGGGCTGGGGCCAACGTCCTGACTTTC
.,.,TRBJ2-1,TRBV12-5,CASGLDQGSYNEQFF,TGTGCTAGTGGTTTGGACCAGGGATCCTACAATGAGCAGTTCTTC
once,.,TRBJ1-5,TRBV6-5,CASSSHPDSSNQPQHF,TGTGCCAGCAGTTCTCATCCGGACAGCTCCAATCAGCCCCAGCATTTT
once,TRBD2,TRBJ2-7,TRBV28,CASSSGTSPHRGYEQYF,TGTGCCAGCAGCTCCGGGACTAGCCCACATAGGGGATACGAGCAGTACTTC